The 22 T cell receptor beta chains presented below share a single source sample, sequenced in a study of blood T cell repertoires in COVID-19 (dated by TCRdb to about 2020). To prepare the library, the immunoSEQ multiplex PCR assay was applied. TCRdb obtained this table from immuneACCESS and retained in-frame rearrangements with V and J assigned. These tables miss some clones; where compared with another copy, unresolved V genes account for less than half of the shortfall, and the remainder is unexplained. Counted in this sample were 120,000 or so clones; around 81% of them appeared once. Approximately 18% of the sample is held by the ten biggest clonotypes. The sample taken for sequencing was peripheral blood. The receptor set was obtained from a man aged 25-45 years with COVID-19, enrolled during active disease.

J is TRBJ2-7 and V is TRBV13; TRBD2 agrees at 11 bases. V lost 10 bases, J lost 3 bases, and 5 bases stayed unmatched. CDR3 length equals 13 residues. CDR1 is PRHDT and CDR2 is FYEKMQ in the germline V gene (reference sequence). The DNA of the CDR3 is TGTGCCACCTCAACTAGCGGGAGCTACGAGCAGTACTTC. Translation gives CATSTSGSYEQYF.

The V gene is TRBV7-2, the J gene TRBJ2-6; unclear D gene. V shed 2 bases and J shed 0 bases, with 11 bases lying between them. The CDR3 is 17 residues long. CDR1 and CDR2 from the germline V gene are SGHTA and FQGNSA. In DNA form, the CDR3 reads TGTGCCAGCAGCTTAAGTACTCTAACCTCTGGGGCCAACGTCCTGACTTTC. This gives the protein CASSLSTLTSGANVLTF.

J is TRBJ1-2 and V is TRBV25-1, with D uncertain. Germline-derived CDR1 and CDR2 are MGHDK and SYGVNS. V lost 2 bases and J lost 6, with 16 bases in between. This CDR3 has 15 amino acids. As DNA, the CDR3 is TGTGCCAGCAGTGAAGGCTTCGGTTGGGCAGATGGCTACACCTTC. It yields the protein CASSEGFGWADGYTF.

The CDR3 protein is CASSTRGQVNTEAFF. For the CDR3, the DNA is TGTGCCAGTAGTACCCGCGGACAGGTGAACACTGAAGCTTTCTTT. The rearrangement links TRBV19 to TRBJ1-1, with 7 bases fitting TRBD1. Germline values: CDR1 LNHDA, CDR2 SQIVND (reference sequence). This CDR3 spans 15 amino acids. Trimming cost V 4 bases and J 0 bases; bases outside gene matches: 5. The whole variable domain, remainder taken from reference TRBV19 and TRBJ1-1, is DGGITQSPKYLFRKEGQNVTLSCEQNLNHDAMYWYRQDPGQGLRLIYYSQIVNDFQKGDIAEGYSVSREKKESFPLTVTSAQKNPTAFYLCASSTRGQVNTEAFFGQGTRLTVV.

The V call is TRBV7-7, the J call TRBJ1-5, with a possible D match to TRBD1 (6 bases). This CDR3 spans 19 amino acids. The germline CDR1 and CDR2 sequences are SSHAT and FNYEAQ (reference sequence). The ends were cut back, 4 bases at V and 0 bases at J, with 22 bases in the middle. The CDR3 DNA is TGTGCCAGCAGCTCCCGCACCAGGGGTCCCTCTTATAGCAATCAGCCCCAGCATTTT. Protein product: CASSSRTRGPSYSNQPQHF.

This chain connects TRBV30 to TRBJ2-2; a weak D match, TRBD2 (5 bases). CDR1 GTSNPN and CDR2 SVGIG come from the germline V gene (reference sequence). V was cut by 2 bases and J by 7 bases, with 11 bases left in between. The CDR3 sequence is 13 residues long. The CDR3 DNA reads TGTGCCTGGAGTCGGCGGGCGGGCGGGGAGCTGTTTTTT. Translation gives CAWSRRAGGELFF.

V usage is TRBV29-1 and J usage is TRBJ2-3; the match to TRBD2 covers 13 bases. J lost 4 bases, V lost 7 bases, and 11 bases had no gene match. The CDR3 is made up of 16 amino acids. The germline gives CDR1 SQVTM, CDR2 ANQGSEA. The CDR3 here is CSALRLAGGLADTQYF. Written as DNA, the CDR3 is TGCAGCGCCCTTCGACTAGCGGGAGGTTTAGCAGATACGCAGTATTTT.

This clone was picked up a small number of times. The chain uses TRBV12-3 or TRBV12-4 and TRBJ1-2; D gene ambiguous. CDR3 length equals 13 residues. Trimming took 10 bases from V and 6 from J, leaving 18 bases between them. In DNA, the CDR3 is TGTGCCACCAACATCGGGGAGGGCGATGGCTACACCTTC. Protein sequence: CATNIGEGDGYTF.

The chain joins TRBV28 to TRBJ1-2; D not resolved. V lost 3 bases and J 2 bases, leaving 7 bases between the germline ends. CDR1 is MDHEN, CDR2 SYDVKM, per germline. There are 13 residues in the CDR3. The CDR3 region is CASSFGRNYGYTF. The CDR3 DNA is TGTGCCAGCAGTTTCGGCAGGAACTATGGCTACACCTTC.

This chain joins TRBV5-4 and TRBJ1-1; no definite D call. The V end was cut by 4 bases, the J end by 0 bases, with 13 bases between. CDR1 and CDR2 (germline): SGHNT, YYREEE (reference sequence). This CDR3 is 15 amino acids long. The CDR3 region is CASSAGISVNTEAFF. Written as DNA, the CDR3 is TGTGCCAGCAGCGCGGGGATCTCAGTGAACACTGAAGCTTTCTTT.

The V and J genes are TRBV5-1 and TRBJ1-2; 8 positions agree with TRBD1. Looked up from germline, CDR1 is SGHRS and CDR2 is YFSETQ. The CDR3 runs 13 residues. The V and J ends lost 4 bases and 4 bases, in that order; junction bases with no gene match: 3. CDR3 sequence (DNA): TGCGCCAGCAGCGGGACAGGTTTCTATGGCTACACCTTC. Its protein is CASSGTGFYGYTF.

This chain links TRBV4-1 with TRBJ2-7; D is possibly TRBD1 (6 bases). Between the trimmed V and J ends, which lost 1 base and 2 bases, there was a span of 12 bases. The CDR3 length is 15 residues. Germline-derived CDR1 and CDR2 are MGHRA and YSYEKL. In nucleotides, the CDR3 is TGCGCCAGCAGCCAAGGCAGGGGCGCCCCCTACGAGCAGTACTTC. Translation gives CASSQGRGAPYEQYF.

As to this clone: At one end the junction does not follow the germline gene, possibly because of a read error. The chain joins TRBV30 to TRBJ2-7, with 7 positions matching TRBD1. This CDR3 region has 12 residues. Germline CDR1 GTSNPN, CDR2 SVGIG (reference sequence). Written as DNA, the CDR3 is TGTGCCTGGAGCGGTTCTCCCGGGACAGCTTTCTTC. Translation: CAWSGSPGTAFF.

The V and J genes are TRBV12-5 and TRBJ2-3, with 10 bases lining up with TRBD1. The V gene end was trimmed by 4 bases and the J gene end by 5 bases; junction bases not matched to a gene: 6. The germline V gene has CDR1 LGHNT and CDR2 FRNRAP. The CDR3 has 15 amino acids. CDR3 protein: CASGSGQGRIDTQYF. CDR3 coding DNA: TGTGCTAGTGGTTCGGGACAGGGGCGCATAGATACGCAGTATTTT.

This clone came up a few times. The chain recombines TRBV28 with TRBJ2-3; D might be TRBD2 (6 bases). The CDR3 spans 16 residues. Germline assignment: CDR1 MDHEN and CDR2 SYDVKM. The V gene lost 3 bases and the J gene lost 5 bases, with 18 bases spanning the gap. The CDR3 here is CASSFGGAGSEDTQYF. The CDR3, as DNA: TGTGCCAGCAGTTTCGGAGGGGCCGGTTCGGAAGATACGCAGTATTTT.

This chain connects TRBV9 to TRBJ2-1; maybe TRBD2 (6 bases). This CDR3 spans 13 amino acids. V was clipped by 5 bases and J by 7 bases, with 13 bases between them. Germline V gene sequence: CDR1 SGDLS, CDR2 YYNGEE. The CDR3 loop is CASSRRALNEQFF. CDR3 nucleotides: TGTGCCAGCAGTCGGAGGGCCTTAAATGAGCAGTTCTTC.

The chain carries TRBV2 and TRBJ2-5; D is undetermined. Between the trimmed V and J ends, which lost 4 bases and 2 bases, there was a span of 14 bases. CDR1 and CDR2 from the germline V gene are SNHLY and FYNNEI. The CDR3 is 15 residues long. The CDR3 DNA sequence: TGTGCCAGCAGTGTATGGGCCGTTATTCAAGAGACCCAGTACTTC. Protein product: CASSVWAVIQETQYF. Full variable domain (outside the CDR3, taken from reference TRBV2 and TRBJ2-5): EPEVTQTPSHQVTQMGQEVILRCVPISNHLYFYWYRQILGQKVEFLVSFYNNEISEKSEIFDDQFSVERPDGSNFTLKIRSTKLEDSAMYFCASSVWAVIQETQYFGPGTRLLVL.

The chain couples TRBV3-1 (or the pseudogene TRBV3-2) to TRBJ2-5; the match to TRBD1 covers 7 bases. This CDR3 has 15 amino acids. Per the germline V gene, CDR1 is LGHDT and CDR2 is YNNKEL (reference sequence). The V and J ends lost 1 base and 4 bases, in that order; junction bases with no gene match: 6. The CDR3 bases are TGTGCCAGCAGCCAAGGAAACAGGGGAAGAGAGACCCAGTACTTC. Protein: CASSQGNRGRETQYF.

This chain links TRBV29-1 with TRBJ1-2; D is perhaps TRBD1 (6 bases). This CDR3 has 15 amino acids. Germline values: CDR1 SQVTM, CDR2 ANQGSEA. The V gene lost 5 bases and the J gene lost 0 bases, with 16 bases spanning the gap. This CDR3 is CSVQTSTGTNYGYTF. In DNA, the CDR3 is TGCAGCGTTCAAACCTCGACAGGAACTAACTATGGCTACACCTTC.

V usage is TRBV27 and J usage is TRBJ2-1, with 13 bases aligning to TRBD2. There are 15 residues in the CDR3. CDR1 is MNHEY and CDR2 is SMNVEV in the germline V gene (reference sequence). The ends lost 6 bases at V and 13 bases at J; junction bases unmatched: 12. The CDR3 sequence: CASRTGLAGRSDQFF. As DNA, the CDR3 is TGTGCCAGCAGGACGGGACTAGCGGGACGTTCGGATCAGTTCTTC.

The chain uses TRBV19 and TRBJ2-7, with 9 bases that match TRBD1. The CDR3 is 15 residues long. J lost 4 bases, V lost 6 bases, and 10 bases had no gene match. Germline CDR1 reads LNHDA; CDR2 reads SQIVND (reference sequence). The chain's CDR3 is CASSRAGTGRYEQYF. The CDR3 nucleotides are TGTGCCAGTAGCAGAGCCGGGACAGGGCGGTACGAGCAGTACTTC.

This clone came up many times. This chain links TRBV4-3 with TRBJ2-6; 7 bases are a match to TRBD1. The germline V gene has CDR1 LGHNA and CDR2 YSLEER. The CDR3 length is 16 residues. The ends lost 1 base at V and 0 bases at J; junction bases unmatched: 0. The CDR3 DNA sequence: TGCGCCAGCAGCCAAGGGGACAGCTCTGGGGCCAACGTCCTGACTTTC. This translates into CASSQGDSSGANVLTF.